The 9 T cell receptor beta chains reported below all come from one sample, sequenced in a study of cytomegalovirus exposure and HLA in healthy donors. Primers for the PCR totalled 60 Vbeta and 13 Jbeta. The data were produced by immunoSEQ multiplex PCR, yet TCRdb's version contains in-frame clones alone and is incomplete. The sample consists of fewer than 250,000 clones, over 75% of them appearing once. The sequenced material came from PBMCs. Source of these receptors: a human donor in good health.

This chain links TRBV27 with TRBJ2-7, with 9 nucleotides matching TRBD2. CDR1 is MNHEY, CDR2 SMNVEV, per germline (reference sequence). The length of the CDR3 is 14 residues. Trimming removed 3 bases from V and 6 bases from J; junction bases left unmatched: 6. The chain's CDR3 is CASSFASGTGEQYF. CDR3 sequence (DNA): TGTGCCAGCAGTTTTGCTAGCGGGACCGGCGAGCAGTACTTC.

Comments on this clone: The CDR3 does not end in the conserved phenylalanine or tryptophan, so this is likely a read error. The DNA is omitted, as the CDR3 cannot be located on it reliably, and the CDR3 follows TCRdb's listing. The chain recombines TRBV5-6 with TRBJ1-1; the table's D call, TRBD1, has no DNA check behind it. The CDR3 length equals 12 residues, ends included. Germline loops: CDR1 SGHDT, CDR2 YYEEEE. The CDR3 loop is CASSLGTGRNRL.

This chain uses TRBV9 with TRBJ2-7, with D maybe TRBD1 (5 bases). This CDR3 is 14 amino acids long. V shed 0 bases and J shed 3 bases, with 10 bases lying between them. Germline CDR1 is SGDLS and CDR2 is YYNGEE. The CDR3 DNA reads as TGTGCCAGCAGCGTAGGGGGCCGAAACTACGAGCAGTACTTC. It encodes CASSVGGRNYEQYF.

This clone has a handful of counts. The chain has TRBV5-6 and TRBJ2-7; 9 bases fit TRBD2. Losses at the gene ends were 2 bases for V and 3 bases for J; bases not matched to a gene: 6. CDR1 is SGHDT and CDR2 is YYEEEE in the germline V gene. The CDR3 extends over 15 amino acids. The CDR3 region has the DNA TGTGCCAGCAGCTTCGAACCTAGCGGGGTCTACGAGCAGTACTTC. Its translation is CASSFEPSGVYEQYF.

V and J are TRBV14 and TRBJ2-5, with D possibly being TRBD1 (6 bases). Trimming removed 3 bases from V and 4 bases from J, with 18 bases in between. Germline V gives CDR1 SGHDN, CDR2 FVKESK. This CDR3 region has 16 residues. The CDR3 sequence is CASSHLTRQGRETQYF. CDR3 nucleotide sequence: TGTGCCAGCAGCCATCTAACCCGGCAGGGGAGAGAGACCCAGTACTTC. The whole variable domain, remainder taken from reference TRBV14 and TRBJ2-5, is EAGVTQFPSHSVIEKGQTVTLRCDPISGHDNLYWYRRVMGKEIKFLLHFVKESKQDESGMPNNRFLAERTGGTYSTLKVQPAELEDSGVYFCASSHLTRQGRETQYFGPGTRLLVL.

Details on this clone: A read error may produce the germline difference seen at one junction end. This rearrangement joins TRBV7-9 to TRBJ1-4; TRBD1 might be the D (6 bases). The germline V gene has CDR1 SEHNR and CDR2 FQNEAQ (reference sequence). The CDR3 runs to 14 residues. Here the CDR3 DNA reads TGTTCCAGCAGCTTAACAGGGTTCCCTGAAAAACTGTTTTTT. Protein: CSSSLTGFPEKLFF.

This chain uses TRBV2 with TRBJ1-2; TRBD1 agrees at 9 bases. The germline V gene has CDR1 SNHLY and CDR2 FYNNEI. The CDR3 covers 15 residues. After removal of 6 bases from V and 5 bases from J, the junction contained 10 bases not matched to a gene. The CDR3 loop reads CASRGDRVLLYGYTF. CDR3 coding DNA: TGTGCCAGCAGGGGGGACAGGGTGTTATTATATGGCTACACCTTC.

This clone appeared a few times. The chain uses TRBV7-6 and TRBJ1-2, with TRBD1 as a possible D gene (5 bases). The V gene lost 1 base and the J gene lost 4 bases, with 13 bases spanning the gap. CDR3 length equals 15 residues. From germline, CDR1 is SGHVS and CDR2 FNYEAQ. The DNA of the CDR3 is TGTGCCAGCAGCTTAGGGGGACCGGGGGGCTATGGCTACACCTTC. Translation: CASSLGGPGGYGYTF.

The CDR3 is CASRRSGSYEQYF. The DNA of the CDR3 is TGTGCCAGCCGCCGGAGTGGCTCCTACGAGCAGTACTTC. The gene calls are TRBV13 and TRBJ2-7; the D is unclear. Between the trimmed V and J ends, which lost 8 bases and 0 bases, there was a span of 11 bases. The V gene's germline CDR1 is PRHDT and CDR2 FYEKMQ (reference sequence). The CDR3 loop spans 13 amino acids.